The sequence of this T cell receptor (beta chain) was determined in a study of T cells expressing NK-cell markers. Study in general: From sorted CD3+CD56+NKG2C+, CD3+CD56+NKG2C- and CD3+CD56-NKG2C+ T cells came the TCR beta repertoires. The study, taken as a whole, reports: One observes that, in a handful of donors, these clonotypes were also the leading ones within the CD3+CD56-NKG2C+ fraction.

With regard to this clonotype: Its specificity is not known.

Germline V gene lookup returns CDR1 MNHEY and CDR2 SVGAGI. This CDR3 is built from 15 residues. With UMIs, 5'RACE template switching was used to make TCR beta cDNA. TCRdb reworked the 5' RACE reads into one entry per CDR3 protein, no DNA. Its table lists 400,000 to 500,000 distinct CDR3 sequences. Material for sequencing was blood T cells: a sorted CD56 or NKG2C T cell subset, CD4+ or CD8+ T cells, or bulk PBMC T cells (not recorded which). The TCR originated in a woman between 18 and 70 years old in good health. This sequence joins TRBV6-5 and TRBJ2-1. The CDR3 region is CASSYVLSSYNEQFF.